Described below is a single TCR beta chain sequence and its context. The antigen is undetermined. V was trimmed by 0 bases and J by 8 bases, leaving 10 bases between them. The CDR3 contains 12 residues. The germline gives CDR1 SQVTM, CDR2 ANQGSEA. As defined, naive CD8 cells were CD45RO-negative and positively selected for CCR7, with terminally differentiated effector memory CD45RA+ cells excluded. HIV-negative, healthy adults without recent acute infections or vaccinations were the donors. Assay used: immunoSEQ multiplex PCR; TCRdb lists only in-frame clones, some missing. Of 760,000 or so clones listed, 96% are singletons. The entry originates in a study of shared clonotypes between healthy human individuals. Study information: Three men and a couple of women, aged 18 to 49, were donors. Donors had three CD4 naive, three CD4 memory, two CD8 naive and one CD8 memory plate apiece. Study-wide results and limits: Rarefaction gave evidence that sorted-subset sequencing remained incomplete despite large depth.

Sequencing used naive CD8+ T cells sorted from blood. The rearrangement uses TRBV29-1 and TRBJ1-2; D is uncertain. This clonotype originated in a man aged 25 to 40 in good health. The CDR3 loop is CSVEDQQDGYTF. The CDR3 DNA reads as TGCAGCGTTGAAGATCAGCAGGACGGCTACACCTTC.